The entry below gives a single T cell receptor beta chain sequence along with its context. The germline V gene encodes CDR1 LNHDA and CDR2 SQIVND (reference sequence). V gave up 9 bases and J gave up 7 bases; unmatched junction bases: 3. This CDR3 is 13 amino acids long. Assay: immunoSEQ multiplex PCR; the TCRdb copy retains only in-frame clones and omits some. The table lists approximately 470,000 clones, 87% of them singletons. The data belong to a study of blood T cell repertoires in COVID-19. For the study at large: PBMCs, B-cell-depleted T cells, or T cells were the source of the cDNA or gDNA that made up the material.

Participants came from fewer than 25 US areas, aged roughly 18 to 89 years. Cohorts were assigned according to the clinical history that participants reported. The recovered donors of Cohort 3 showed two negative PCRs, clearance, or symptom resolution. V gene TRBV19 combines with J gene TRBJ2-1; 13 bases match TRBD2. Sample: PBMCs or T cells enriched from blood (not recorded which). The TCR comes from a woman aged 18-29 years who had recovered from COVID-19. The CDR3, as DNA: TGTGCCAGCACTAGCGGGGGGGAGAATGAGCAGTTCTTC. Amino acids: CASTSGGENEQFF.